A single sample gave rise to the 14 T cell receptor beta chains below, sequenced in a study of cytomegalovirus exposure and HLA in healthy donors (dated by TCRdb to 2015 to 2018). Libraries were constructed by the immunoSEQ multiplex PCR assay. For the multiplex PCR, a mixture combining 60 forward primers for TCR Vbeta segments and 13 reverse primers for TCR Jbeta segments was used. The table comes from immuneACCESS by way of TCRdb, which keeps in-frame sequences with V and J called. Part of the clones is missing from these tables; in studies checked, under half for an unresolved V gene and the rest for unknown reasons. Recorded for this sample are 150,000 to 200,000 clones; around 84% of them occurred a single time. The biggest ten clones account for 1.9% of the sample. The sample comprised PBMCs. These receptors came from a man younger than 30 in good health and CMV-seronegative.

In this sample, this clone turned up a few times. The chain employs TRBV21-1 and TRBJ1-1; the table's D call of TRBD1 was not tested on the DNA. TRBV21-1 is a documented pseudogene. This CDR3 is built from 17 residues. This CDR3 reads CASSKERTASLDTEAFF. The CDR3 nucleotides read TGTGCCAGCAGCAAAGAAAGGACAGCTAGCCTTGATACTGAAGCTTTCTTT.

This clone is a singleton in its sample. The chain employs TRBV29-1 and TRBJ1-2; D possibly corresponds to TRBD1 (5 bases). Germline V gene lookup returns CDR1 SQVTM and CDR2 ANQGSEA. CDR3 size: 14 residues. The germline V and J ends were trimmed by 1 base and 3 bases, with 12 bases remaining between them. The CDR3 region has the DNA TGCAGCGTTGAAGGTACAGGATCCTACTATGGCTACACCTTC. Translation: CSVEGTGSYYGYTF.

The V gene is TRBV7-2, the J gene TRBJ1-5; D is perhaps TRBD1 (5 bases). The germline V gene encodes CDR1 SGHTA and CDR2 FQGNSA. Trimming took off 4 bases at V and 7 bases at J, with 20 bases between the two ends. The CDR3 loop spans 16 amino acids. CDR3 sequence (DNA): TGTGCCAGCAGCTCAGTCGTTTCGGCCGGGGGGCAGCCCCAGCATTTT. Protein product: CASSSVVSAGGQPQHF.

J is TRBJ2-7 and V is TRBV9; TRBD1 matches at 7 bases. CDR1 and CDR2 from the germline V gene are SGDLS and YYNGEE. The CDR3 consists of 15 residues. With V trimmed by 3 bases and J by 2 bases, 8 bases remained unmatched. The CDR3 bases are TGTGCCAGCAGCGCGGGGACAGCCTCGACCTACGAGCAGTACTTC. Its translation: CASSAGTASTYEQYF.

This clone was seen a few times. V gene TRBV29-1 combines with J gene TRBJ1-2; D may be TRBD1 (6 bases). Germline loops: CDR1 SQVTM, CDR2 ANQGSEA. With 2 bases removed from V and 4 bases from J, the gap between germline ends came to 11 bases. There are 13 residues in the CDR3. The CDR3 protein is CSVESGASYGYTF. The DNA of the CDR3 is TGCAGCGTTGAATCAGGGGCCAGCTATGGCTACACCTTC.

The V gene is TRBV7-2, the J gene TRBJ2-7, with 8 positions matching TRBD2. In germline, CDR1 is SGHTA, CDR2 FQGNSA. The CDR3 runs 15 residues. The ends lost 1 base at V and 5 bases at J; junction bases unmatched: 7. The CDR3 here is CASSLGLGAGDEQYF. CDR3 nucleotides: TGTGCCAGCAGCTTAGGTCTTGGAGCGGGAGACGAGCAGTACTTC. The whole variable domain, filled in from reference TRBV7-2 and TRBJ2-7, reads GAGVSQSPSNKVTEKGKDVELRCDPISGHTALYWYRQSLGQGLEFLIYFQGNSAPDKSGLPSDRFSAERTGGSVSTLTIQRTQQEDSAVYLCASSLGLGAGDEQYFGPGTRLTVT.

This chain connects TRBV25-1 to TRBJ1-2, with 11 bases identical to TRBD1. The germline V gene encodes CDR1 MGHDK and CDR2 SYGVNS. The CDR3 length is 16 residues. The J segment lost 7 bases and the V segment lost 2 bases, leaving 9 bases of the junction unmatched. The CDR3 coding sequence is TGTGCCAGCAGTGAAGGACAGGGGGCTTTTTGGGGTGGCTACACCTTC. It encodes CASSEGQGAFWGGYTF.

The V call is TRBV7-9, the J call TRBJ2-1; 11 positions agree with TRBD1. Germline values: CDR1 SEHNR, CDR2 FQNEAQ (reference sequence). The CDR3 has 15 amino acids. V was clipped by 11 bases and J by 5 bases; unmatched bases: 11. CDR3 in amino acids: CAGRRGQGANNEQFF. In nucleotides, the CDR3 is TGTGCCGGCCGACGAGGACAGGGGGCCAACAATGAGCAGTTCTTC.

The genes are TRBV7-8 and TRBJ1-2; D is unclear. The CDR3 extends over 16 amino acids. Per the germline V gene, CDR1 is SGHVS and CDR2 is FQNEAQ. The V end lost 0 bases, the J end lost 6 bases, and 17 bases lay between the germline ends. The CDR3 sequence is CASSLAAGLRGHGYTF. CDR3 DNA sequence: TGTGCCAGCAGCTTAGCGGCGGGCCTCCGAGGGCATGGCTACACCTTC. The whole variable domain, remainder taken from reference TRBV7-8 and TRBJ1-2, is GAGVSQSPRYKVAKRGQDVALRCDPISGHVSLFWYQQALGQGPEFLTYFQNEAQLDKSGLPSDRFFAERPEGSVSTLKIQRTQQEDSAVYLCASSLAAGLRGHGYTFGSGTRLTVV.

The rearrangement links TRBV19 to TRBJ2-1, with 11 bases lining up with TRBD2. Unmatched junction bases numbered 10, after V lost 6 bases and J lost 3 bases. There are 17 residues in the CDR3. Germline lookup yields CDR1 LNHDA and CDR2 SQIVND (reference sequence). CDR3 sequence reads: CASRARASGRFYNEQFF. CDR3 in DNA: TGTGCCAGTAGGGCTCGGGCTAGCGGGAGGTTCTACAATGAGCAGTTCTTC.

This clone occurred a few times. This sequence joins TRBV9 and TRBJ1-2; tentative D call: TRBD1 (6 bases). Germline CDR1 is SGDLS and CDR2 is YYNGEE. The CDR3 consists of 14 residues. V gave up 0 bases and J gave up 7 bases, with 13 bases separating them. The CDR3 here is CASSVAGAGGGYTF. The CDR3 DNA sequence: TGTGCCAGCAGCGTAGCAGGGGCTGGGGGTGGCTACACCTTC.

The V and J genes are TRBV7-9 and TRBJ2-2; a weak D match, TRBD1 (5 bases). The length of the CDR3 is 15 residues. Trimming shortened V by 5 bases and J by 5 bases, and 15 bases separated the two germline ends. CDR1 is SEHNR, CDR2 FQNEAQ, per germline (reference sequence). CDR3 DNA sequence: TGTGCCAGCAGCGAGACAGTACTGCCAACCGGGGAGCTGTTTTTT. Protein product: CASSETVLPTGELFF.

J is TRBJ2-5 and V is TRBV28, with 8 bases lining up with TRBD1. Germline V gene lookup returns CDR1 MDHEN and CDR2 SYDVKM. This CDR3 has 14 amino acids. V lost 5 bases to trimming and J lost 6 bases; unmatched junction nucleotides: 8. Here the CDR3 reads CASSAPGGEKTQYF. CDR3 in DNA: TGTGCCAGCAGTGCCCCAGGGGGCGAAAAGACCCAGTACTTC.

The rearrangement links TRBV5-4 to TRBJ1-2; D may be TRBD1 (6 bases). The length of the CDR3 is 13 residues. Trimming removed 3 bases at V and 7 bases at J, with 13 bases between. CDR1 is SGHNT and CDR2 is YYREEE in the germline V gene (reference sequence). CDR3 in amino acids: CASSSPGGGGYTF. CDR3 in DNA: TGTGCCAGCAGCTCCCCGGGGGGCGGTGGCTACACCTTC.